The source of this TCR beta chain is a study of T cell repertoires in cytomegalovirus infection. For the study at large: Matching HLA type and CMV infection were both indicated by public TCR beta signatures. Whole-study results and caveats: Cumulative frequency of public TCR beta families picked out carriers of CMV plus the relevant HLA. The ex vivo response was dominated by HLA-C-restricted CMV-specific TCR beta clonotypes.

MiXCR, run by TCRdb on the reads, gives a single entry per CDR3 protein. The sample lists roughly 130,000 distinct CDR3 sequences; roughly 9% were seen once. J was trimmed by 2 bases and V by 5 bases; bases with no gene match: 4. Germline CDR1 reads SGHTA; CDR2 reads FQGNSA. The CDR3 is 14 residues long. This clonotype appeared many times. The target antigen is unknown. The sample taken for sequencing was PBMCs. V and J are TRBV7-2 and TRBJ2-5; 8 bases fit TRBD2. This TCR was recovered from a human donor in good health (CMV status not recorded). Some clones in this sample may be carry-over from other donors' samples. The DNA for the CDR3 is TGTGCCAGCAGCCCCGGGGGGGCGCAAGAGACCCAGTACTTC. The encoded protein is CASSPGGAQETQYF. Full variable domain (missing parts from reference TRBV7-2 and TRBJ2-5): GAGVSQSPSNKVTEKGKDVELRCDPISGHTALYWYRQSLGQGLEFLIYFQGNSAPDKSGLPSDRFSAERTGGSVSTLTIQRTQQEDSAVYLCASSPGGAQETQYFGPGTRLLVL.